The clone carrying this T cell receptor (beta chain) was seen a handful of times. Its target is not known. An end of the junction differs from the germline gene, which may be a read error. These data originate in a study of beta chain features in type 1 diabetes. About the study: Regarding age, gender and cell yields, patients proved similar to healthy donors.

TCRB transcripts that were expressed got sequenced, as all of the isolated RNA had been reverse transcribed. Sequencing was performed with immunoSEQ multiplex PCR; in TCRdb, only in-frame clones are kept and a portion is missing. The sample has fewer than 400,000 clones, roughly 8.8% seen once; the top ten hold around 1%. General study results and limits: Patients with Type 1 diabetes showed moderately but significantly shorter TCRB CDR3s in all four CD4+ subsets.

The germline gives CDR1 SGHNT, CDR2 YYREEE (reference sequence). This CDR3 has 14 amino acids. The sequence was collected from a man aged 30-40 years with type 1 diabetes. Sequenced sample: central memory CD4+ T cells from blood. This chain links TRBV5-4 with TRBJ1-1; no definite D call. The CDR3 DNA sequence: TGCGCCAGCAGCCCCCGGGAAGGTGGCACTGAAGCTTTCTTT. Translation: CASSPREGGTEAFF.